This TCR beta chain was identified during a study of shared clonotypes between healthy human individuals. Regarding this clone: Its antigen is still unknown.

The CDR3 totals 12 residues. CDR1 and CDR2 from the germline V gene are SGHNT and YYREEE (reference sequence). V was trimmed by 5 bases and J by 6 bases, leaving 12 bases between them. Only in-frame clones appear in the TCRdb table, and some are missing; sequencing was by immunoSEQ multiplex PCR. The table records approximately 480,000 clones, about 79% of them present only once. Participating donors were healthy, HIV-negative adults free of recent acute infections or vaccinations. The study, taken as a whole, reports: Measured sharing among donors was expected to vary with sequencing depth.

Sequencing was performed on PBMCs. This sequence was found in a woman between 35 and 50 years old in good health. Some clones in this sample may be carry-over from other donors' samples. The V gene is TRBV5-4, the J gene TRBJ2-7; TRBD1 might be the D (5 bases). As DNA, the CDR3 is TGTGCCAGCAGACGAGACAGTTCCGAGCAGTACTTC. Encoded protein: CASRRDSSEQYF.